This entry lists 17 T cell receptor beta chains sequenced from one sample in a study of a mutant IDH1 vaccine in newly diagnosed glioma. Time point indicated: week 23, last vaccination. A 20-mer mutant IDH1 peptide at 300 ug was injected subcutaneously with topical imiquimod. The antigens of these receptors remain unknown. The repertoire was sequenced with immunoSEQ multiplex PCR; TCRdb's copy has only in-frame clones and lacks some. The sample lists approximately 67,000 clones, under 90% seen once, with 10% to 15% in the top ten. The input for sequencing was PBMCs, taken from a glioma patient whose treatment included an IDH1 peptide vaccine. The receptor set was obtained from a man aged 18 to 35 with glioma.

V gene TRBV7-8 combines with J gene TRBJ2-7, with TRBD1 as a possible D gene (6 bases). The germline V and J ends were trimmed by 2 bases and 6 bases, with 26 bases remaining between them. The CDR3 extends over 18 amino acids. Germline CDR1 SGHVS, CDR2 FQNEAQ. The CDR3 region is CASSLRVSVGGMRAEQYF. The DNA for the CDR3 is TGTGCCAGCAGCTTACGAGTGTCCGTAGGGGGAATGCGGGCCGAGCAGTACTTC.

V gene TRBV30 combines with J gene TRBJ1-6; possibly TRBD1 for D (6 bases). There are 15 residues in the CDR3. The V end was cut by 3 bases, the J end by 11 bases, with 20 bases between. The germline V gene has CDR1 GTSNPN and CDR2 SVGIG (reference sequence). DNA for the CDR3: TGTGCCTGGAGCGGGGCGGTGGGGGGCTCGCCACCCCTCCACTTT. Protein: CAWSGAVGGSPPLHF.

This CDR3 reads CASSPIPQGGWNQPQHF. CDR3 bases: TGTGCCAGCTCACCCATTCCTCAGGGAGGATGGAATCAGCCCCAGCATTTT. The chain combines TRBV18 with TRBJ1-5; D is possibly TRBD1 (5 bases). Per the germline V gene, CDR1 is KGHSH and CDR2 is LQKENI. V lost 3 bases to trimming and J lost 4 bases, with 19 bases between them. The CDR3 contains 17 residues.

DNA for the CDR3: TGCGCCAGCAGCTTCGGACTAGCGGGGGAGAGCTCCTACGAGCAGTACTTC. Protein: CASSFGLAGESSYEQYF. V gene TRBV5-1 combines with J gene TRBJ2-5; TRBD2 matches at 13 bases. The DNA end is a closer match to TRBJ2-7, so the J assignment may be wrong. Germline V gene sequence: CDR1 SGHRS, CDR2 YFSETQ. The CDR3 has 17 amino acids.

The chain couples TRBV19 to TRBJ1-1; no clear D. Germline assignment: CDR1 LNHDA and CDR2 SQIVND (reference sequence). V was pared by 3 bases and J by 5 bases, with 10 bases between. The CDR3 is 13 amino acids. CDR3 nucleotide sequence: TGTGCCAGTAGTATTATGGGGTGGACTGAAGCTTTCTTT. Translated: CASSIMGWTEAFF.

This clone is medium-sized. The chain is built from TRBV6-6 and TRBJ2-2; D call uncertain. This CDR3 has 15 amino acids. Germline V gene data show CDR1 as MNHNY and CDR2 as SVGAGI (reference sequence). Trimming took off 5 bases at V and 1 base at J, with 11 bases between the two ends. CDR3 coding DNA: TGTGCCAGCAGTCGGAGTAGCTGGAACACCGGGGAGCTGTTTTTT. It specifies CASSRSSWNTGELFF.

The CDR3 region is CASSIRPTSSGNTIYF. The DNA for the CDR3 is TGTGCCAGTAGTATTCGCCCCACGAGCTCTGGAAACACCATATATTTT. V is TRBV19 and J is TRBJ1-3, with D unresolved. Trimming removed 3 bases from V and 0 bases from J, with 12 bases in between. Germline CDR1 LNHDA, CDR2 SQIVND (reference sequence). The CDR3 runs to 16 residues.

Concerning this clone: A single base separates this from a much larger clone, so it may be a read error. The chain combines TRBV5-8 with TRBJ2-7; no clear D. V lost 0 bases to trimming and J lost 2 bases, with 3 bases between them. The V gene's germline CDR1 is SGHTS and CDR2 YDEGEE. CDR3 length equals 12 residues. The chain's CDR3 is CASSLAPYEQYF. CDR3 nucleotides: TGTGCCAGCAGCTTGGCACCCTACGAGCAGTACTTC.

The chain combines TRBV6-1 with TRBJ1-5, with no clear D. V was trimmed by 3 bases and J by 3 bases, leaving 6 bases between them. The CDR3 sequence is 13 residues long. Germline V gene sequence: CDR1 MNHNS, CDR2 SASEGT. The CDR3, as DNA: TGTGCCAGCAGTGAGAGGTTCAATCAGCCCCAGCATTTT. Its translation: CASSERFNQPQHF.

The chain couples TRBV27 to TRBJ2-3; D is tentatively TRBD1 or TRBD2 (5 bases each). Germline-derived CDR1 and CDR2 are MNHEY and SMNVEV (reference sequence). The germline V and J ends were trimmed by 0 bases and 4 bases, with 14 bases remaining between them. CDR3 length equals 16 residues. The CDR3 reads CASSLSQGSVPDTQYF. Written as DNA, the CDR3 is TGTGCCAGCAGTTTATCGCAGGGTAGCGTACCAGATACGCAGTATTTT.

This rearrangement joins TRBV28 to TRBJ2-5; the D gene could be TRBD1 or TRBD2 (5 bases each). V shed 5 bases and J shed 1 base, with 11 bases lying between them. Germline V gene lookup returns CDR1 MDHEN and CDR2 SYDVKM. This CDR3 contains 14 residues. The CDR3 here is CASSTPGTQETQYF. As DNA, the CDR3 is TGTGCCAGCAGTACCCCCGGGACCCAAGAGACCCAGTACTTC.

V and J are TRBV5-4 and TRBJ1-1; D is undetermined. This CDR3 is 13 amino acids long. Trimming removed 3 bases from V and 5 bases from J, with 11 bases in between. CDR1 SGHNT and CDR2 YYREEE come from the germline V gene (reference sequence). CDR3 DNA: TGTGCCAGCAGCTCGGGCACGAGGACTGAAGCTTTCTTT. Protein: CASSSGTRTEAFF.

The chain joins TRBV6-6 to TRBJ2-7, with D unclear. From germline, CDR1 is MNHNY and CDR2 SVGAGI (reference sequence). The germline V and J ends were trimmed by 2 bases and 4 bases, with 12 bases remaining between them. CDR3 length: 14 residues. The CDR3 here is CASSYGLGIYEQYF. The CDR3 nucleotides read TGTGCCAGCAGTTACGGTCTGGGTATTTACGAGCAGTACTTC.

The chain joins TRBV11-3 to TRBJ2-3; the D call may be TRBD1 or TRBD2 (5 bases each). The CDR3 runs 15 residues. Germline V gene lookup returns CDR1 SGHNT and CDR2 YENEEA. The ends were cut back, 3 bases at V and 2 bases at J, with 12 bases in the middle. Here the CDR3 reads CASSFGTDYTDTQYF. CDR3 DNA: TGTGCCAGCAGCTTTGGGACGGATTACACAGATACGCAGTATTTT.

This rearrangement joins TRBV7-2 to TRBJ2-7, with D perhaps TRBD2 (6 bases). The CDR3 extends over 13 amino acids. Trimming cost V 5 bases and J 5 bases, with 13 bases left between them. From germline, CDR1 is SGHTA and CDR2 FQGNSA. The CDR3: CASSQGGENEQYF. For the CDR3, the DNA is TGTGCCAGCAGCCAGGGCGGGGAGAACGAGCAGTACTTC.

The CDR3 loop is CSVIPQGSGANVLTF. The CDR3 nucleotides are TGCAGCGTGATCCCGCAGGGGTCTGGGGCCAACGTCCTGACTTTC. This chain joins TRBV29-1 and TRBJ2-6, with D maybe TRBD1 (6 bases). The V gene lost 6 bases and the J gene lost 1 base, with 13 bases spanning the gap. CDR3 length: 15 residues. Germline V gives CDR1 SQVTM, CDR2 ANQGSEA.

CDR3 protein: CAWSVPTGTGELFF. As DNA, the CDR3 is TGTGCCTGGAGTGTCCCCACGGGAACCGGGGAGCTGTTTTTT. The chain links TRBV30 to TRBJ2-2, with a weak D call TRBD2 (5 bases). V was shortened by 0 bases and J by 5 bases, with 10 bases between the two germline ends. Germline values: CDR1 GTSNPN, CDR2 SVGIG (reference sequence). This CDR3 is built from 14 residues. The full variable domain, with the rest looked up from reference TRBV30 and TRBJ2-2, is SQTIHQWPATLVQPVGSPLSLECTVEGTSNPNLYWYRQAAGRGLQLLFYSVGIGQISSEVPQNLSASRPQDRQFILSSKKLLLSDSGFYLCAWSVPTGTGELFFGEGSRLTVL.